These 3 T cell receptor beta chains share one sample of origin, sequenced in a study of vaccination effects on CD4 cells after COVID-19. These receptors' targets are unknown. Sequencing followed a ViraFEST assay step that expanded antigen-specific CD4+ T cells with viral peptide pools. On day 10 of culture, CD4+ T cells were separated out. Everyone in the study got two shots of either the BNT162b2 or mRNA-1273 vaccine. TCRdb's copy holds only in-frame clones and misses some; the assay was immunoSEQ multiplex PCR. In the table there are some 25,000 clones, around 77% of which are singletons. The source was CD4+ T cells from PBMCs cultured with HCoV-NL63 spike peptides, collected after COVID-19 vaccination. These receptors came from a human donor who received a COVID-19 vaccine.

This clone was counted once. The gene calls are TRBV18 and TRBJ2-1, with 7 positions matching TRBD1. This CDR3 is built from 14 residues. The germline gives CDR1 KGHSH, CDR2 LQKENI. V shed 3 bases, J shed 6 bases, and the junction held 5 bases outside the gene matches. The CDR3 region is CASSPDRRVNEQFF. Written as DNA, the CDR3 is TGTGCCAGCTCACCGGACAGGCGGGTCAATGAGCAGTTCTTC. Using reference TRBV18 and TRBJ2-1 for the parts outside the CDR3, the full variable domain is NAGVMQNPRHLVRRRGQEARLRCSPMKGHSHVYWYRQLPEEGLKFMVYLQKENIIDESGMPKERFSAEFPKEGPSILRIQQVVRGDSAAYFCASSPDRRVNEQFFGPGTRLTVL.

This clone appeared a single time. The genes are TRBV29-1 and TRBJ1-2; tentatively, D is TRBD1 (6 bases). The CDR3 is made up of 13 amino acids. The V end was cut by 0 bases, the J end by 8 bases, with 13 bases between. Germline CDR1 is SQVTM and CDR2 is ANQGSEA. The CDR3 nucleotides are TGCAGCGTTGAAGAGTGGACAGAGATGGGCTACACCTTC. The encoded protein is CSVEEWTEMGYTF.

V usage is TRBV5-1 and J usage is TRBJ2-2; 9 nucleotides align to TRBD2. The V gene end was trimmed by 9 bases and the J gene end by 1 base; junction bases not matched to a gene: 7. This CDR3 has 15 amino acids. Germline V gene lookup returns CDR1 SGHRS and CDR2 YFSETQ. The CDR3 DNA follows: TGCGCCACCAGGGTAGCGGGGGTGAACACCGGGGAGCTGTTTTTT. It yields the protein CATRVAGVNTGELFF.